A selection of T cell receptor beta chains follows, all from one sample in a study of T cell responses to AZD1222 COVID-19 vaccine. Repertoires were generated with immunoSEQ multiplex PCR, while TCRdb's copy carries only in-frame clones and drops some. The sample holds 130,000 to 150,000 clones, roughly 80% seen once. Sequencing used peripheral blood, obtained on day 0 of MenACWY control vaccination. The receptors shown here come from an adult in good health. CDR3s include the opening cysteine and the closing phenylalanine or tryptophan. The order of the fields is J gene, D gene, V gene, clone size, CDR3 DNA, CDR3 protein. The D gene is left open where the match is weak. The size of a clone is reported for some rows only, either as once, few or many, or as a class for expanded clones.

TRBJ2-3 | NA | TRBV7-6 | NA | TGTGCCAGCAGCTTAGGATCGGGACAAAGCACAGATACGCAGTATTTT | CASSLGSGQSTDTQYF
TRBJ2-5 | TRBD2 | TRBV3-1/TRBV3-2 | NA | TGTGCCAGCAGCCAAGTTGGAGCGGGGAACCAAGAGACCCAGTACTTC | CASSQVGAGNQETQYF
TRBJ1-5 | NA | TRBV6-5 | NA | TGTGCCAGCACCAACCCTGGGGGGGCAAATCAGCCCCAGCATTTT | CASTNPGGANQPQHF
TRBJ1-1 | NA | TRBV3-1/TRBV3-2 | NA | TGTGCCAGCAGCCAAGTAATAATTGGGACCGGTGGGAAAGCTTTCTTT | CASSQVIIGTGGKAFF
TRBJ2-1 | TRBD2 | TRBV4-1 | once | TGCGCCAGCAGCCAAGTCGTTACTAGCGGGGAATACAATGAGCAGTTCTTC | CASSQVVTSGEYNEQFF
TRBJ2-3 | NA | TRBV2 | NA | TGTGCCAGCAGTGCCGTATCAGGGGCCACAGATACGCAGTATTTT | CASSAVSGATDTQYF
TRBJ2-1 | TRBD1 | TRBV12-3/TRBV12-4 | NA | TGTGCCTCTCGCAGGGGGTTGAATGAGCAGTTCTTC | CASRRGLNEQFF
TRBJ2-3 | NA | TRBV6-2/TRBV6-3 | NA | TGTGCCAGCAGTTACGAGAGAAGCACAGATACGCAGTATTTT | CASSYERSTDTQYF
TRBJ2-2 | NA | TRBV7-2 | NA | TGTGCCAGCAGCTTACAGGGGCGGCGGGAGCTGTTTTTT | CASSLQGRRELFF
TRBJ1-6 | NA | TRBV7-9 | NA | TGTGCCAGCAGCTTATTTTCGACAGCTGTCTATAATTCACCCCTCCACTTT | CASSLFSTAVYNSPLHF
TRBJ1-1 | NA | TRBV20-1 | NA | TGCAGTGCTAGACGGGTTACGGCTTTCTTT | CSARRVTAFF
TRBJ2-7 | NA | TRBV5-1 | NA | TGCGCCAGCAGTTTGCAGAGCTCCTACGAGCAGTACTTC | CASSLQSSYEQYF
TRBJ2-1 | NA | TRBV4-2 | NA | TGTGCCAGCAGCCCAACTAGCCGACTCACTGGCGACTACAATGAGCAGTTCTTC | CASSPTSRLTGDYNEQFF
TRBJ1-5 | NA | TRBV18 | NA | TGTGCCAGCTCGGGGGATAGCAATCAGCCCCAGCATTTT | CASSGDSNQPQHF
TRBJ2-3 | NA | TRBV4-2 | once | TGTGCCAGCAGCCAAGCATCGGGGGGCCGGACAGATACGCAGTATTTT | CASSQASGGRTDTQYF
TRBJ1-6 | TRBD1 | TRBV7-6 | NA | TGTGCCAGCAGCCCGTTCGGGACAGGGGGGAATTCACCCCTCCACTTT | CASSPFGTGGNSPLHF
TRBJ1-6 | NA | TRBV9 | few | TGTGCCAGCAGCGTAGAGGACTCCTATAATTCACCCCTCCACTTT | CASSVEDSYNSPLHF
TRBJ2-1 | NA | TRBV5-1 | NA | TGCGCCAGCAGTTCCGGCCAGGCCAGCCTTGAGGGGCAGTTCTTC | CASSSGQASLEGQFF
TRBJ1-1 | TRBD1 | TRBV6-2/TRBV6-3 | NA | TGTGCCAGCAGTTTTACCGCAGGGGGCAGGCGCACTGAAGCTTTCTTT | CASSFTAGGRRTEAFF
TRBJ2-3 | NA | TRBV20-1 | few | TGCAGTGCTAGTTACCAGCGGACAGATACGCAGTATTTT | CSASYQRTDTQYF
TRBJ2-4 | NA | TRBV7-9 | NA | TGTGCCAGCAGCTTAGCGGGTACAAGGGGGATTCAGTACTTC | CASSLAGTRGIQYF
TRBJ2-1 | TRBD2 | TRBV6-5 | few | TGTGCCAGCAGTTACCATCTAGCGGGGGGTTTCTATGAGCAGTTCTTC | CASSYHLAGGFYEQFF